The clone carrying this T cell receptor (beta chain) was seen a few times. This sample was taken from a study of early T cells in non-severe SARS-CoV-2 infection. Attachment of unique molecular identifiers was made to individual cDNA molecules. TCRdb re-derived calls from the 5' RACE reads in MiXCR, one entry per CDR3 protein. The sample shows roughly 92,000 distinct CDR3 sequences, 12% of them seen only once. The CDR3 has 14 amino acids. Germline loops: CDR1 MDHEN, CDR2 SYDVKM. V was trimmed by 2 bases and J by 5 bases, leaving 7 bases between them. This clonotype originated in an adult who was a healthcare worker with PCR-confirmed SARS-CoV-2 infection or an uninfected control (not recorded which). The V call is TRBV28, the J call TRBJ1-6; no clear D. Specimen: whole blood, collected at baseline. CDR3 amino acids: CASSLGKNNSPLHF. The CDR3 DNA follows: TGTGCCAGCAGTTTAGGCAAAAATAATTCACCCCTCCACTTT.